This T cell receptor (beta chain) stems from a study of T cells in Graves' hyperthyroidism and ophthalmopathy. Study-wide results and caveats: A model of 13 V-J features distinguished ophthalmopathy from stable hyperthyroidism.

What was amplified from RNA transcripts were TCR beta CDR3 regions. The study used the HTBI primer set for a first-round RT-PCR of the TCR CDR3. In TCRdb, the multiplex PCR reads were re-called with MiXCR into one record per CDR3 protein. Here the sample spans 20,000 to 30,000 distinct CDR3 sequences, around 40% being singletons. The CDR3 has 16 amino acids. V was trimmed by 6 bases and J by 3 bases, leaving 21 bases between them. Germline V gives CDR1 SGHTA, CDR2 FQGNSA. Concerning this clonotype itself: Its antigen is currently unknown.

The sample was blood. The V gene is TRBV7-2, the J gene TRBJ2-7; weak D call: TRBD2 (5 bases). The receptor comes from a woman aged 25 to 45 with Graves' hyperthyroidism. The CDR3 DNA sequence: TGTGCCAGCAGTTCACCAGCGGATCTACCCGGCTACGAGCAGTACTTC. Its protein product is CASSSPADLPGYEQYF.